The rows below give T cell receptor beta chains drawn from one sample of a study of control samples from healthy donors and cancer patients. Sequencing used immunoSEQ multiplex PCR; TCRdb keeps in-frame clones, though not all of them. The table records about 160,000 clones, 92% of them present only once. Sequencing input: blood. Source of these receptors: a woman aged 25 to 39 in good health. Each CDR3 is given with its conserved first and last residue. The D gene is left open where the match is weak. Rows may omit the clone size; those that give it use once, few, many or a size class.

CDR3nt: TGCAGTGCTAGTCCGCTTTCTGCCCCGCCCGAGCAGTACTTC
CDR3aa: CSASPLSAPPEQYF
abundance: once
j_gene: TRBJ2-7
d_gene: NA
len: 14
v_gene: TRBV20-1

CDR3nt: TGTGCCATCAGTCCAACAGGGTTGAGGGCCGGGGAGCTGTTTTTT
CDR3aa: CAISPTGLRAGELFF
abundance: NA
j_gene: TRBJ2-2
d_gene: NA
len: 15
v_gene: TRBV10-3

CDR3nt: TGCGCCAGCAGTTCTGACGGTAACACTGAAGCTTTCTTT
CDR3aa: CASSSDGNTEAFF
abundance: NA
j_gene: TRBJ1-1
d_gene: NA
len: 13
v_gene: TRBV5-1

CDR3nt: TGTGCCAGAAGCTTGGAGTATACGGGGGCCTACGAGCAGTACTTC
CDR3aa: CARSLEYTGAYEQYF
abundance: NA
j_gene: TRBJ2-7
d_gene: NA
len: 15
v_gene: TRBV5-3

CDR3nt: TGTGCCAGCAGTCCGATTTTGGACAGGGCCTACGAGCAGTACTTC
CDR3aa: CASSPILDRAYEQYF
abundance: NA
j_gene: TRBJ2-7
d_gene: TRBD1
len: 15
v_gene: TRBV28

CDR3nt: TGCGCCAGCAGATCGACTAGCGGGAGCGTTGATACGCAGTATTTT
CDR3aa: CASRSTSGSVDTQYF
abundance: NA
j_gene: TRBJ2-3
d_gene: TRBD2
len: 15
v_gene: TRBV5-1

CDR3nt: TGTGCCAGCAGCTGGACTAGCGGGAGACACAATGAGCAGTTCTTC
CDR3aa: CASSWTSGRHNEQFF
abundance: once
j_gene: TRBJ2-1
d_gene: TRBD2
len: 15
v_gene: TRBV7-2

CDR3nt: TGTGCCAGCAGCTTGCTGGGAATGGGCTCCTACAATGAGCAGTTCTTC
CDR3aa: CASSLLGMGSYNEQFF
abundance: once
j_gene: TRBJ2-1
d_gene: NA
len: 16
v_gene: TRBV5-4

CDR3nt: TGTGCCAGTAGTCTTGGGACTAGCGGTTACGAGCAGTACTTC
CDR3aa: CASSLGTSGYEQYF
abundance: NA
j_gene: TRBJ2-7
d_gene: TRBD2
len: 14
v_gene: TRBV19

CDR3nt: TGTGCCAGCAGTTACTCGCTCGGGGCTGGGGCCAACGTCCTGACTTTC
CDR3aa: CASSYSLGAGANVLTF
abundance: NA
j_gene: TRBJ2-6
d_gene: NA
len: 16
v_gene: TRBV6-5

CDR3nt: TGCAGCGTTGAAGGAGAGGGGGTTGACCCCGGGGAGCTGTTTTTT
CDR3aa: CSVEGEGVDPGELFF
abundance: NA
j_gene: TRBJ2-2
d_gene: NA
len: 15
v_gene: TRBV29-1

CDR3nt: TGCGCCAGCAGCTTGGTGGTGGTTACAAGCAATGAGCAGTTCTTC
CDR3aa: CASSLVVVTSNEQFF
abundance: NA
j_gene: TRBJ2-1
d_gene: NA
len: 15
v_gene: TRBV5-1

CDR3nt: TGTGCCAGCAGCCGCGGGGGAGGTGGAAACACCATATATTTT
CDR3aa: CASSRGGGGNTIYF
abundance: NA
j_gene: TRBJ1-3
d_gene: NA
len: 14
v_gene: TRBV7-8

CDR3nt: TGTGCCAGCAGTTCCCTAGCGGGAGGGCCATATGAGCAGTACTTC
CDR3aa: CASSSLAGGPYEQYF
abundance: NA
j_gene: TRBJ2-7
d_gene: TRBD2
len: 15
v_gene: TRBV3-1/TRBV3-2

CDR3nt: TGTGCCAGCTCCGGGACAGGGAGGAACGGGGAGCTGTTTTTT
CDR3aa: CASSGTGRNGELFF
abundance: few
j_gene: TRBJ2-2
d_gene: TRBD1
len: 14
v_gene: TRBV28

CDR3nt: TGTGCCAGCAGATACGGGGGGACGAACACCGGGGAGCTGTTTTTT
CDR3aa: CASRYGGTNTGELFF
abundance: NA
j_gene: TRBJ2-2
d_gene: TRBD2
len: 15
v_gene: TRBV6-5

CDR3nt: TGTGCCAGTAGTATTGGGGCAGGGGGTGATGAAAAACTGTTTTTT
CDR3aa: CASSIGAGGDEKLFF
abundance: NA
j_gene: TRBJ1-4
d_gene: TRBD1
len: 15
v_gene: TRBV19

CDR3nt: TGTGCCAGCAGCTTTGGTCGGAACACTGAAGCTTTCTTT
CDR3aa: CASSFGRNTEAFF
abundance: NA
j_gene: TRBJ1-1
d_gene: NA
len: 13
v_gene: TRBV5-6

CDR3nt: TGTGCCAGCAGTTTACCTCCGTTGGGACAGGGGGATCAAGCTTTCTTT
CDR3aa: CASSLPPLGQGDQAFF
abundance: NA
j_gene: TRBJ1-1
d_gene: TRBD1
len: 16
v_gene: TRBV28

CDR3nt: TGTGCCAGCAGCCCGACCTCCGGGACAATTAATTCACCCCTCCACTTT
CDR3aa: CASSPTSGTINSPLHF
abundance: NA
j_gene: TRBJ1-6
d_gene: NA
len: 16
v_gene: TRBV3-1/TRBV3-2

CDR3nt: TGTGCCAGCAGCCCTAGCGGGAGGGAAGAGACCCAGTACTTC
CDR3aa: CASSPSGREETQYF
abundance: NA
j_gene: TRBJ2-5
d_gene: TRBD2
len: 14
v_gene: TRBV28

CDR3nt: TGCGCCAGCAGCCCCGGGACAGGGGGGAACACTGAAGCTTTCTTT
CDR3aa: CASSPGTGGNTEAFF
abundance: NA
j_gene: TRBJ1-1
d_gene: TRBD1
len: 15
v_gene: TRBV5-1

CDR3nt: TGTGCCAGCAGACCAATCCCCGGCTACGAGCAGTACTTC
CDR3aa: CASRPIPGYEQYF
abundance: NA
j_gene: TRBJ2-7
d_gene: NA
len: 13
v_gene: TRBV6-5

CDR3nt: TGTGCCAGCAGCACACCTGATAGACTAAATCAGCCCCAGCATTTT
CDR3aa: CASSTPDRLNQPQHF
abundance: few
j_gene: TRBJ1-5
d_gene: NA
len: 15
v_gene: TRBV28

CDR3nt: TGTGCCAGTAGTGTTGACAGGCTAAATGGCTACACCTTC
CDR3aa: CASSVDRLNGYTF
abundance: NA
j_gene: TRBJ1-2
d_gene: NA
len: 13
v_gene: TRBV19

CDR3nt: TGTGCCAGCAGTCGACAGGGTATCGGCCCCTACGAGCAGTACTTC
CDR3aa: CASSRQGIGPYEQYF
abundance: NA
j_gene: TRBJ2-7
d_gene: TRBD1
len: 15
v_gene: TRBV5-6

CDR3nt: TGTGCCAGCAGCTCATGGACAGGGGATGGCTACACCTTC
CDR3aa: CASSSWTGDGYTF
abundance: NA
j_gene: TRBJ1-2
d_gene: TRBD1
len: 13
v_gene: TRBV7-9

CDR3nt: TGTGCCAGCAGCCAGGGACTAGCGATCCCCACAAATACGCAGTATTTT
CDR3aa: CASSQGLAIPTNTQYF
abundance: NA
j_gene: TRBJ2-3
d_gene: TRBD2
len: 16
v_gene: TRBV5-6

CDR3nt: TGTGCCATCACCAGGGGGCATGGCTACACCTTC
CDR3aa: CAITRGHGYTF
abundance: NA
j_gene: TRBJ1-2
d_gene: TRBD1
len: 11
v_gene: TRBV10-3

CDR3nt: TGTGCCAGCAGCCACCGGGAGGGCCGAGGAGATACGCAGTATTTT
CDR3aa: CASSHREGRGDTQYF
abundance: NA
j_gene: TRBJ2-3
d_gene: TRBD2
len: 15
v_gene: TRBV5-4

CDR3nt: TGTGCCAGTAGTATAATGCCGGGAATGGGACAGCCCCAGCATTTT
CDR3aa: CASSIMPGMGQPQHF
abundance: NA
j_gene: TRBJ1-5
d_gene: NA
len: 15
v_gene: TRBV19

CDR3nt: TGTGCCAGCAGCGTAGTCTTGGGGACTGAAGCTTTCTTT
CDR3aa: CASSVVLGTEAFF
abundance: NA
j_gene: TRBJ1-1
d_gene: NA
len: 13
v_gene: TRBV9

CDR3nt: TGTGCCACTACCCTTTACGGAACTGGCTACGAGCAGTACTTC
CDR3aa: CATTLYGTGYEQYF
abundance: NA
j_gene: TRBJ2-7
d_gene: NA
len: 14
v_gene: TRBV28

CDR3nt: TGTGCCAGCAGTCAAAGCCCCCAATCCTACAATGAGCAGTTCTTC
CDR3aa: CASSQSPQSYNEQFF
abundance: NA
j_gene: TRBJ2-1
d_gene: NA
len: 15
v_gene: TRBV9

CDR3nt: TGTGCCAGCTCACCACCGGTGAGCGACTCCTACAATGAGCAGTTCTTC
CDR3aa: CASSPPVSDSYNEQFF
abundance: NA
j_gene: TRBJ2-1
d_gene: NA
len: 16
v_gene: TRBV18

CDR3nt: TGTGCCAGCAGCCAGACTAGCGGCAGCACAGATACGCAGTATTTT
CDR3aa: CASSQTSGSTDTQYF
abundance: NA
j_gene: TRBJ2-3
d_gene: TRBD2
len: 15
v_gene: TRBV7-3

CDR3nt: TGTGCCAGCAGTCCAACACTAAACCAAGAGACCCAGTACTTC
CDR3aa: CASSPTLNQETQYF
abundance: NA
j_gene: TRBJ2-5
d_gene: NA
len: 14
v_gene: TRBV6-5

CDR3nt: TGCGCCAGCAGCTTGGGACAGGGGGCCGTGAACACTGAAGCTTTCTTT
CDR3aa: CASSLGQGAVNTEAFF
abundance: NA
j_gene: TRBJ1-1
d_gene: TRBD1
len: 16
v_gene: TRBV5-1

CDR3nt: TGTGCCAGCAGGGGGAGAAGTGACTGGGACACTGAAGCTTTCTTT
CDR3aa: CASRGRSDWDTEAFF
abundance: NA
j_gene: TRBJ1-1
d_gene: NA
len: 15
v_gene: TRBV13

CDR3nt: TGTGCCAGCAGTTACCCATACTCCAATCGGGGGGGTAATAGCAATCAGCCCCAGCATTTT
CDR3aa: CASSYPYSNRGGNSNQPQHF
abundance: NA
j_gene: TRBJ1-5
d_gene: NA
len: 20
v_gene: TRBV6-7

CDR3nt: TGTGCCAGCAGTCTGCGGACAGGGGCCTACTCCTACGAGCAGTACTTC
CDR3aa: CASSLRTGAYSYEQYF
abundance: NA
j_gene: TRBJ2-7
d_gene: TRBD1
len: 16
v_gene: TRBV28

CDR3nt: TGCGCCAGCAGCCAAGATATCAGCTCCGCGGCCTACGAGCAGTACTTC
CDR3aa: CASSQDISSAAYEQYF
abundance: NA
j_gene: TRBJ2-7
d_gene: NA
len: 16
v_gene: TRBV4-3

CDR3nt: TGTGCCAGCAGTTTCCGGGACAGGGAGGGCAATGAGCAGTTCTTC
CDR3aa: CASSFRDREGNEQFF
abundance: NA
j_gene: TRBJ2-1
d_gene: TRBD1
len: 15
v_gene: TRBV6-5

CDR3nt: TGTGCCAGTAGTTCCCCGGGAGATTCACCCCTCCACTTT
CDR3aa: CASSSPGDSPLHF
abundance: NA
j_gene: TRBJ1-6
d_gene: NA
len: 13
v_gene: TRBV19

CDR3nt: TGTGCCAGCAGTCCCATAGGGGCGGGGCTTAGCTCCTACGAGCAGTACTTC
CDR3aa: CASSPIGAGLSSYEQYF
abundance: NA
j_gene: TRBJ2-7
d_gene: NA
len: 17
v_gene: TRBV27

CDR3nt: TGTGCCACCGGCGGTGGAGCCTTCTACGAGCAGTACTTC
CDR3aa: CATGGGAFYEQYF
abundance: NA
j_gene: TRBJ2-7
d_gene: NA
len: 13
v_gene: TRBV19

CDR3nt: TGTGCCAGCAGTTATCACCTCGGGGTGGGACAGCCCCAGCATTTT
CDR3aa: CASSYHLGVGQPQHF
abundance: NA
j_gene: TRBJ1-5
d_gene: NA
len: 15
v_gene: TRBV6-2/TRBV6-3

CDR3nt: TGTGCCAGCAGTTTAGTAACAGGGCGCTACAATGAGCAGTTCTTC
CDR3aa: CASSLVTGRYNEQFF
abundance: NA
j_gene: TRBJ2-1
d_gene: NA
len: 15
v_gene: TRBV28

CDR3nt: TGTGCCAGCAGTTTTGGCAGGGGTGGAACTGAAGCTTTCTTT
CDR3aa: CASSFGRGGTEAFF
abundance: once
j_gene: TRBJ1-1
d_gene: NA
len: 14
v_gene: TRBV27

CDR3nt: TGTGCCAGCAGTCTAGGTTCTTACGAGCAGTACTTC
CDR3aa: CASSLGSYEQYF
abundance: NA
j_gene: TRBJ2-7
d_gene: NA
len: 12
v_gene: TRBV6-2/TRBV6-3

CDR3nt: TGTGCCAGCAGCTTAACGTCGAGCACAGATACGCAGTATTTT
CDR3aa: CASSLTSSTDTQYF
abundance: NA
j_gene: TRBJ2-3
d_gene: NA
len: 14
v_gene: TRBV7-3

CDR3nt: TGTGCCAGCATGTCTCCAGGTGTCAATTCACCCCTCCACTTT
CDR3aa: CASMSPGVNSPLHF
abundance: NA
j_gene: TRBJ1-6
d_gene: NA
len: 14
v_gene: TRBV2

CDR3nt: TGTGCCAGCAGTCAAACACAATCTACTGAAGCTTTCTTT
CDR3aa: CASSQTQSTEAFF
abundance: NA
j_gene: TRBJ1-1
d_gene: NA
len: 13
v_gene: TRBV6-2/TRBV6-3

CDR3nt: TGCGCCAGCAGCTTGGCGGGGACAGGGGGTCCCTACGAGCAGTACTTC
CDR3aa: CASSLAGTGGPYEQYF
abundance: NA
j_gene: TRBJ2-7
d_gene: TRBD1
len: 16
v_gene: TRBV5-1

CDR3nt: TGTGCCAGCAGTGAGGGAGCGGGAGACGCAGATACGCAGTATTTT
CDR3aa: CASSEGAGDADTQYF
abundance: NA
j_gene: TRBJ2-3
d_gene: TRBD2
len: 15
v_gene: TRBV6-4

CDR3nt: TGCGCCAGCAGCTTTGCCAGTTCCTACGAGCAGTACTTC
CDR3aa: CASSFASSYEQYF
abundance: NA
j_gene: TRBJ2-7
d_gene: NA
len: 13
v_gene: TRBV5-1

CDR3nt: TGTGCCAGCAGTGAAGCGCTCGGGGCAGATACGCAGTATTTT
CDR3aa: CASSEALGADTQYF
abundance: NA
j_gene: TRBJ2-3
d_gene: NA
len: 14
v_gene: TRBV2